What follows are 17 T cell receptor beta chains derived from one specimen sequenced in a study of cytomegalovirus exposure and HLA in healthy donors. This PCR relied on a set of 60 Vbeta primers and 13 Jbeta primers. The repertoire was sequenced with immunoSEQ multiplex PCR; TCRdb's copy has only in-frame clones and lacks some. Of over 150,000 clones listed, 82% were seen once; the top ten hold about 0.98%. The sample taken for sequencing was PBMCs. The receptors shown here come from a girl aged 2-15 years in good health and CMV-seropositive.

The table lists this clone with a count of one. CDR3 nucleotides: TGTGCCAGCAGCTCCGACACCTACGAGCAGTACTTC. Encoded protein: CASSSDTYEQYF. The chain has TRBV5-4 and TRBJ2-7, with D unresolved. The length of the CDR3 is 12 residues. The germline V gene has CDR1 SGHNT and CDR2 YYREEE (reference sequence). Trimming removed 3 bases from V and 2 bases from J, with 6 bases in between.

This sequence joins TRBV7-2 and TRBJ2-5, with D perhaps matching TRBD2 (6 bases). This CDR3 region has 14 residues. Germline V gives CDR1 SGHTA, CDR2 FQGNSA. The V end lost 7 bases, the J end lost 1 base, and 13 bases lay between the germline ends. Here the CDR3 DNA reads TGTGCCAGCAACCCTTATAGCGGCCAAGAGACCCAGTACTTC. It translates to CASNPYSGQETQYF.

The J gene is TRBJ1-1, the V gene TRBV7-9, with 8 bases aligning to TRBD1. Unmatched junction bases numbered 10, after V lost 3 bases and J lost 1 base. CDR1 and CDR2 (germline): SEHNR, FQNEAQ (reference sequence). The CDR3 contains 17 residues. CDR3 sequence reads: CASSLGRTGRENTEAFF. For the CDR3, the DNA is TGTGCCAGCAGCTTGGGAAGGACAGGGCGGGAGAACACTGAAGCTTTCTTT.

The V and J genes are TRBV4-1 and TRBJ2-7; D possibly corresponds to TRBD1 (6 bases). Trimming shortened V by 1 base and J by 3 bases, and 16 bases separated the two germline ends. This CDR3 is built from 16 residues. Germline CDR1 reads MGHRA; CDR2 reads YSYEKL. DNA of the CDR3: TGCGCCAGCAGCCAAGGGGGGATTCAGGGGTACTACGAGCAGTACTTC. Protein product: CASSQGGIQGYYEQYF.

The rearrangement uses TRBV28 and TRBJ2-2; possible D gene TRBD2, 6 bases. V was clipped by 0 bases and J by 4 bases, with 12 bases between them. The length of the CDR3 is 16 residues. Germline V gene sequence: CDR1 MDHEN, CDR2 SYDVKM. CDR3 sequence reads: CASSLWEGYGTGELFF. The DNA for the CDR3 is TGTGCCAGCAGTTTATGGGAGGGATACGGCACCGGGGAGCTGTTTTTT. The entire variable domain, with the rest obtained from reference TRBV28 and TRBJ2-2, is as follows: DVKVTQSSRYLVKRTGEKVFLECVQDMDHENMFWYRQDPGLGLRLIYFSYDVKMKEKGDIPEGYSVSREKKERFSLILESASTNQTSMYLCASSLWEGYGTGELFFGEGSRLTVL.

This clone was counted a single time. The chain joins TRBV7-9 to TRBJ2-2, with TRBD2 matching over 10 bases. Germline assignment: CDR1 SEHNR and CDR2 FQNEAQ (reference sequence). V shed 5 bases and J 1 base; nucleotides not matched to a gene: 4. The CDR3 spans 16 residues. CDR3 DNA sequence: TGTGCCAGCAGCCCTTCTAGCGGGAGGAACACCGGGGAGCTGTTTTTT. As protein: CASSPSSGRNTGELFF.

The chain recombines TRBV14 with TRBJ1-1; 7 nucleotides align to TRBD1. Germline V gene lookup returns CDR1 SGHDN and CDR2 FVKESK. Trimming removed 4 bases from V and 2 bases from J; junction bases left unmatched: 4. CDR3 length: 14 residues. The CDR3 region is CASSPGTANTEAFF. The DNA for the CDR3 is TGTGCCAGCAGCCCGGGGACAGCCAACACTGAAGCTTTCTTT.

The V and J genes are TRBV9 and TRBJ1-2; D is possibly TRBD1 (5 bases). Germline-derived CDR1 and CDR2 are SGDLS and YYNGEE. The ends were cut back, 0 bases at V and 3 bases at J, with 12 bases in the middle. The CDR3 runs to 15 residues. DNA of the CDR3: TGTGCCAGCAGCGTAGGGCCCCGGGGGGACTATGGCTACACCTTC. This encodes CASSVGPRGDYGYTF.

The chain joins TRBV6-5 to TRBJ2-2, with 9 bases fitting TRBD1. The germline gives CDR1 MNHEY, CDR2 SVGAGI. V trimming: 9 bases; J trimming: 5 bases; junction bases outside the gene matches: 13. The CDR3 runs 16 residues. The CDR3 DNA is TGTGCCAGAAATTACTTCCGGGACAGGGATACCGGGGAGCTGTTTTTT. It is translated as CARNYFRDRDTGELFF.

This sequence joins TRBV29-1 and TRBJ2-3; maybe TRBD1 (7 bases). V gave up 7 bases and J gave up 4 bases, with 21 bases separating them. The CDR3 is 15 amino acids. Germline assignment: CDR1 SQVTM and CDR2 ANQGSEA. DNA for the CDR3: TGCAGCGCCGGAGGGGGCTCCCCTGAATCAGATACGCAGTATTTT. Protein sequence: CSAGGGSPESDTQYF.

The V and J genes are TRBV30 and TRBJ2-3; 14 positions agree with TRBD2. Germline CDR1 is GTSNPN and CDR2 is SVGIG (reference sequence). V gave up 7 bases and J gave up 5 bases; unmatched junction bases: 5. The CDR3 loop spans 14 amino acids. The CDR3 sequence: CALRLAGGVDTQYF. The CDR3 DNA sequence: TGTGCCTTAAGACTAGCGGGAGGGGTAGATACGCAGTATTTT.

The chain combines TRBV28 with TRBJ2-1; 7 nucleotides line up with TRBD1. From germline, CDR1 is MDHEN and CDR2 SYDVKM. The CDR3 spans 13 residues. The J segment lost 5 bases and the V segment lost 2 bases, leaving 0 bases of the junction unmatched. CDR3 region: CASSLTGDNEQFF. The CDR3 DNA reads TGTGCCAGCAGTTTAACAGGGGACAATGAGCAGTTCTTC.

V usage is TRBV5-1 and J usage is TRBJ2-5; unclear D gene. Germline values: CDR1 SGHRS, CDR2 YFSETQ. The CDR3 loop spans 14 amino acids. The ends were cut back, 4 bases at V and 5 bases at J, with 15 bases in the middle. CDR3 DNA: TGCGCCAGCAGCCCTAATGACGGGTGGGAGACCCAGTACTTC. Translated: CASSPNDGWETQYF.

The chain employs TRBV6-5 and TRBJ2-2, with D possibly matching TRBD2 (5 bases). The germline gives CDR1 MNHEY, CDR2 SVGAGI. Trimming stripped 0 bases from V and 4 bases from J, with 9 bases between. The CDR3 is 15 amino acids. The CDR3 coding sequence is TGTGCCAGCAGTTACTCGAGGGTCGGCACCGGGGAGCTGTTTTTT. It codes for CASSYSRVGTGELFF.

Concerning this clone itself: Relative to the germline gene, one junction end is altered; a read error may explain this. The CDR3 sequence: CGDSPTNQPQHF. The DNA of the CDR3 is TGCGGGGACAGTCCGACCAATCAGCCCCAGCATTTT. The chain has TRBV6-4 and TRBJ1-5, with 7 nucleotides matching TRBD1. Germline values: CDR1 MRHNA, CDR2 SNTAGT. The CDR3 has 12 residues.

The chain has TRBV2 and TRBJ2-7; TRBD2 agrees at 7 bases. Germline V gene sequence: CDR1 SNHLY, CDR2 FYNNEI. This CDR3 contains 13 residues. Unmatched junction bases numbered 8, after V lost 10 bases and J lost 2 bases. CDR3: CATGLGRTYEQYF. CDR3 nucleotides: TGTGCCACTGGACTAGGGCGGACCTACGAGCAGTACTTC.

A single count supports this clone. The chain links TRBV2 to TRBJ1-5; TRBD1 matches at 8 bases. Looked up from germline, CDR1 is SNHLY and CDR2 is FYNNEI. The CDR3 runs to 15 residues. The V segment lost 3 bases and the J segment 6 bases; nucleotides outside the gene matches: 7. The CDR3, as DNA: TGTGCCAGCAGTGATTGGAGGACAGGGAGTCAGCCCCAGCATTTT. Its translation: CASSDWRTGSQPQHF.